The clone carrying this T cell receptor (beta chain) was detected only a few times. Its antigen is not identified. These data come from a study of T-cell memory formation after mild COVID-19. Study results and limitations: The second-wave clones peaking on day 37 were not confirmed as SARS-CoV-2-specific. Prior to infection, memory already included some responding clones, suggesting cross-reactive memory joined.

5'RACE primed at constant segments yielded TCR alpha and TCR beta cDNA libraries bearing sample barcodes and UMIs. TCRdb used MiXCR to reprocess the 5' RACE reads, holding one entry per CDR3 protein. The sample has roughly 220,000 distinct CDR3 sequences; 9.5% are singletons. The TCR comes from a man younger than 35 who had mild COVID-19 (a few samples of this study predate the infection). Cell type and time point are not known. Sequencing was performed on PBMCs or a T cell subset sorted from them (not recorded which).

The CDR3 DNA is TGTGCCAGCAGCCTGGGCGCATGGGCCGCCCGCAACACTGAAGCTTTCTTT. Amino acid sequence: CASSLGAWAARNTEAFF. The chain employs TRBV7-9 and TRBJ1-1, with D unresolved. Germline values: CDR1 SEHNR, CDR2 FQNEAQ (reference sequence). The CDR3 spans 17 residues. Trimming left V 5 bases short and J 2 bases short, with 21 bases between.